Listed here are 6 T cell receptor beta chains from one sample, sequenced in a study of T-cell reconstitution after alpha-beta-depleted transplantation in children. The authors prepared the TCRbeta library with unique molecular identifiers. One entry per CDR3 protein, called by TCRdb with MiXCR from the PCR reads. The sample lists about 200,000 distinct CDR3 sequences, about 14% occurring once. The sequences come from PBMCs from the stem cell graft donor, collected from the stem cell graft. The receptor source for this set is a human donor who donated a stem cell graft to a child with acute lymphoblastic leukemia.

This clonotype was picked up many times. This chain joins TRBV29-1 and TRBJ1-1; maybe TRBD1 (5 bases). V lost 7 bases and J 6 bases, leaving 18 bases between the germline ends. The CDR3 totals 13 residues. Germline CDR1 reads SQVTM; CDR2 reads ANQGSEA. CDR3 bases: TGCAGCGGAAGGGGTCAGGGTTGGGCTGAAGCTTTCTTT. As protein: CSGRGQGWAEAFF.

This clonotype was seen ten or more times. The chain is built from TRBV12-3 or TRBV12-4 and TRBJ2-5; no definite D call. The CDR3 runs to 14 residues. The V end was cut by 3 bases, the J end by 4 bases, with 12 bases between. CDR3 DNA: TGTGCCAGCAGTTTGTATTCGCTAAGAGAGACCCAGTACTTC. As protein: CASSLYSLRETQYF.

This clonotype came up many times. The junction differs from germline at one of its ends, possibly a read error. V and J are TRBV19 and TRBJ2-3; no definite D call. The CDR3 has 12 amino acids. Germline V gene lookup returns CDR1 LNHDA and CDR2 SQIVND (reference sequence). CDR3 amino acids: CASSKRTDTQYF. The CDR3 nucleotides are TGTGCCAGCAGTAAACGAACAGATACGCAGTATTTT.

The V gene is TRBV30, the J gene TRBJ2-7; TRBD1 matches 9 bases. Germline CDR1 GTSNPN, CDR2 SVGIG (reference sequence). This CDR3 contains 15 residues. V lost 0 bases and J lost 5; bases outside the gene matches: 8. CDR3 coding DNA: TGTGCCTGGAGTGTAGGGACAGGGTTTACCCACGAGCAGTACTTC. Encoded protein: CAWSVGTGFTHEQYF.

This clonotype was counted ten times or more. The genes are TRBV10-3 and TRBJ1-5; TRBD1 matches at 7 bases. CDR3 length: 15 residues. The trim removed 0 bases at V and 2 bases at J, leaving 1 base unmatched. CDR1 and CDR2 from the germline V gene are ENHRY and SYGVKD. The CDR3 DNA reads as TGTGCCATCAGTGAGTCAGGGGGCGGCAATCAGCCCCAGCATTTT. It codes for CAISESGGGNQPQHF.

The CDR3 DNA reads as TGTGCCAGTAGTATTCTGGACAGGGACACAGATACGCAGTATTTT. Translated: CASSILDRDTDTQYF. This sequence joins TRBV19 and TRBJ2-3; TRBD1 matches at 8 bases. J lost 2 bases, V lost 3 bases, and 4 bases had no gene match. CDR3 length: 15 residues. Germline V lookup: CDR1 LNHDA, CDR2 SQIVND (reference sequence).